These 20 T cell receptor beta chains were all obtained from the same sample, sequenced in a study of neurological immune-mediated disorders. TCRdb passed the 5' RACE reads through MiXCR, listing each CDR3 protein once. The sample carries around 46,000 distinct CDR3 sequences, 3.5% to 5% recorded once. The sequencing sample was made of PBMCs. The receptors were sampled from a woman aged 55-75 years with multiple sclerosis.

There are many counts of this clonotype. The V gene is TRBV15, the J gene TRBJ1-1, with unresolved D. Germline CDR1 LNHNV, CDR2 YYDKDF (reference sequence). V lost 0 bases to trimming and J lost 1 base, with 3 bases between them. The CDR3 runs to 13 residues. The CDR3 region is CATSRDRNTEAFF. CDR3 nucleotides: TGTGCCACCAGCAGAGATAGGAACACTGAAGCTTTCTTT.

This clonotype was observed many times. The chain employs TRBV20-1 and TRBJ2-1, with 10 nucleotides matching TRBD2. With V trimmed by 4 bases and J by 0 bases, 3 bases remained unmatched. Germline CDR1 and CDR2: DFQATT and SNEGSKA (reference sequence). CDR3 length equals 15 residues. Here the CDR3 reads CSAMSGRASYNEQFF. CDR3 sequence (DNA): TGCAGTGCTATGAGCGGGAGGGCCTCCTACAATGAGCAGTTCTTC.

The sample holds a few counts of this clonotype. The chain recombines TRBV20-1 with TRBJ2-6; D not resolved. This CDR3 has 15 amino acids. Germline loops: CDR1 DFQATT, CDR2 SNEGSKA (reference sequence). The ends were cut back, 3 bases at V and 3 bases at J, with 12 bases in the middle. The CDR3 region has the DNA TGCAGTGCTAGTCACGACCCTGGTGGGGCCAACGTCCTGACTTTC. It yields the protein CSASHDPGGANVLTF.

Many counts were recorded for this clonotype. The V gene is TRBV18, the J gene TRBJ2-5, with 7 bases identical to TRBD1. V lost 3 bases, J lost 3 bases, and 1 base stayed unmatched. The CDR3 length is 13 residues. CDR1 and CDR2 from the germline V gene are KGHSH and LQKENI. CDR3 bases: TGTGCCAGCTCACCGGGGACAGAAGAGACCCAGTACTTC. This sequence encodes CASSPGTEETQYF.

This clonotype appeared many times. The gene calls are TRBV29-1 and TRBJ2-3, with a tentative D call TRBD2 (6 bases). This CDR3 comprises 14 residues. V lost 8 bases to trimming and J lost 6 bases, with 21 bases between them. Per germline, CDR1 SQVTM and CDR2 ANQGSEA. Here the CDR3 reads CSLTRGLRPDTQYF. CDR3 DNA sequence: TGCAGCCTGACGCGGGGCCTCCGACCCGATACGCAGTATTTT.

This clonotype was seen ten or more times. The genes are TRBV5-1 and TRBJ1-1; unclear D gene. From germline, CDR1 is SGHRS and CDR2 YFSETQ. CDR3 length: 14 residues. V gave up 2 bases and J gave up 3 bases, with 11 bases separating them. The chain's CDR3 is CASSFKGRDTEAFF. CDR3 bases: TGCGCCAGCAGCTTCAAGGGCCGGGACACTGAAGCTTTCTTT.

This clonotype was seen at least ten times. This chain uses TRBV29-1 with TRBJ2-7; 8 bases are shared with TRBD1. The V gene end was trimmed by 6 bases and the J gene end by 5 bases; junction bases not matched to a gene: 9. Germline V gives CDR1 SQVTM, CDR2 ANQGSEA. CDR3 length: 13 residues. For the CDR3, the DNA is TGCAGCGTCTTGACAGGGGACTTTCACGAGCAGTACTTC. It yields the protein CSVLTGDFHEQYF.

The rearrangement uses TRBV6-2 or TRBV6-3 and TRBJ2-1; no definite D call. Trimming shortened V by 2 bases and J by 5 bases, and 4 bases separated the two germline ends. The CDR3 contains 12 residues. The germline CDR1 and CDR2 sequences are MNHEY and SVGEGT. CDR3 residues: CASSYGDNEQFF. The CDR3 DNA follows: TGTGCCAGCAGTTACGGCGACAATGAGCAGTTCTTC.

This clonotype was observed a few times. The chain combines TRBV25-1 with TRBJ2-7; 9 bases are shared with TRBD2. The CDR3 sequence is 15 residues long. Per the germline V gene, CDR1 is MGHDK and CDR2 is SYGVNS. J was trimmed by 3 bases and V by 2 bases; bases with no gene match: 5. CDR3 DNA sequence: TGTGCCAGCAGTGAAGCCGGGACTAGCCGCTACGAGCAGTACTTC. Translating it yields CASSEAGTSRYEQYF.

This clonotype has ten or more counts. The chain carries TRBV20-1 and TRBJ1-6; possibly TRBD1 for D (5 bases). This CDR3 comprises 13 residues. Trimming shortened V by 8 bases and J by 4 bases, and 12 bases separated the two germline ends. The germline V gene has CDR1 DFQATT and CDR2 SNEGSKA (reference sequence). The CDR3: CSTRQNYNSPLHF. CDR3 sequence (DNA): TGCAGTACCAGACAGAATTATAATTCACCCCTCCACTTT.

This clonotype has a count of ten or more. The chain links TRBV10-2 to TRBJ1-6, with 8 bases fitting TRBD1. The J segment lost 8 bases and the V segment lost 6 bases, leaving 6 bases of the junction unmatched. The CDR3 is 14 amino acids. Germline loops: CDR1 WSHSY, CDR2 SAAADI. The CDR3 DNA sequence: TGCGCCAGCAGCCGGACAGGGAAGGATTCACCCCTCCACTTT. This translates into CASSRTGKDSPLHF.

This clonotype was seen repeatedly, ten times or more. J is TRBJ2-1 and V is TRBV3-1; unclear D gene. CDR3 length: 15 residues. V dropped 1 base and J dropped 7 bases, with 14 bases sitting between them. Per germline, CDR1 LGHDT and CDR2 YNNKEL (reference sequence). CDR3 loop: CASSQGLGLGNEQFF. CDR3 nucleotide sequence: TGTGCCAGCAGCCAAGGGTTGGGTTTGGGGAATGAGCAGTTCTTC.

This clonotype was seen repeatedly, ten times or more. V and J are TRBV20-1 and TRBJ1-6; D is unclear. The CDR3 is 16 residues long. Per the germline V gene, CDR1 is DFQATT and CDR2 is SNEGSKA (reference sequence). The V gene lost 0 bases and the J gene lost 9 bases, with 18 bases spanning the gap. The CDR3 coding sequence is TGCAGTGCTAGAGATTGGGATTTCGGGGAGAGTTCACCCCTCCACTTT. It is translated as CSARDWDFGESSPLHF.

This clonotype was seen at least ten times. The V call is TRBV4-1, the J call TRBJ2-5, with D possibly matching TRBD2 (6 bases). CDR3 length equals 17 residues. The V gene's germline CDR1 is MGHRA and CDR2 YSYEKL. V gave up 0 bases and J gave up 0 bases, with 14 bases separating them. The CDR3 DNA is TGCGCCAGCAGCCAAGATCCGGGACTCCTGTACCAAGAGACCCAGTACTTC. Protein product: CASSQDPGLLYQETQYF.

V is TRBV20-1 and J is TRBJ1-5; no reliable D call. V was shortened by 5 bases and J by 1 base, with 9 bases between the two germline ends. The CDR3 covers 13 residues. The germline gives CDR1 DFQATT, CDR2 SNEGSKA (reference sequence). CDR3 sequence reads: CSAEDGSNQPQHF. DNA for the CDR3: TGCAGTGCTGAAGACGGAAGCAATCAGCCCCAGCATTTT.

CDR3 DNA sequence: TGTGCCATCAGTGTGCGGGACGGGGACACTGAAGCTTTCTTT. This encodes CAISVRDGDTEAFF. This sequence joins TRBV10-3 and TRBJ1-1; a weak D match, TRBD1 (5 bases). The CDR3 has 14 residues. Deletions cut 4 bases from V and 3 bases from J, with 12 bases between. Germline V gene lookup returns CDR1 ENHRY and CDR2 SYGVKD.

This clonotype was counted ten times or more. The chain combines TRBV12-3 or TRBV12-4 with TRBJ2-5, with 11 bases aligning to TRBD2. This CDR3 has 15 residues. With 4 bases clipped from V and 3 bases from J, the junction kept 4 bases outside the gene matches. The CDR3 loop reads CASSSLSGREETQYF. CDR3 nucleotide sequence: TGTGCCAGCAGTTCACTTAGCGGGAGGGAAGAGACCCAGTACTTC.

This clonotype was counted ten times or more. The chain couples TRBV20-1 to TRBJ1-5, with D possibly being TRBD1 (6 bases). The germline CDR1 and CDR2 sequences are DFQATT and SNEGSKA (reference sequence). The CDR3 is 19 amino acids. Between the trimmed V and J ends, which lost 6 bases and 0 bases, there was a span of 27 bases. This CDR3 reads CSAKRGSGQSFYSNQPQHF. As DNA, the CDR3 is TGCAGTGCGAAACGGGGGAGCGGACAGTCTTTTTATAGCAATCAGCCCCAGCATTTT.

This clonotype was seen ten or more times. The gene calls are TRBV5-6 and TRBJ2-2; D uncertain. V lost 3 bases to trimming and J lost 2 bases, with 14 bases between them. Germline V CDR1 and CDR2: SGHDT, YYEEEE. CDR3 length equals 16 residues. The CDR3 loop reads CASSSVPFINTGELFF. CDR3 DNA: TGTGCCAGCAGCTCCGTGCCCTTCATAAACACCGGGGAGCTGTTTTTT.

Many counts were recorded for this clonotype. The chain has TRBV20-1 and TRBJ2-3; 14 nucleotides match TRBD2. Germline V gene lookup returns CDR1 DFQATT and CDR2 SNEGSKA (reference sequence). The CDR3 spans 17 residues. The trim removed 2 bases at V and 2 bases at J, leaving 6 bases unmatched. The CDR3 here is CSARPGLAGAYTDTQYF. The CDR3, as DNA: TGCAGTGCTAGACCGGGACTAGCGGGGGCCTACACAGATACGCAGTATTTT.